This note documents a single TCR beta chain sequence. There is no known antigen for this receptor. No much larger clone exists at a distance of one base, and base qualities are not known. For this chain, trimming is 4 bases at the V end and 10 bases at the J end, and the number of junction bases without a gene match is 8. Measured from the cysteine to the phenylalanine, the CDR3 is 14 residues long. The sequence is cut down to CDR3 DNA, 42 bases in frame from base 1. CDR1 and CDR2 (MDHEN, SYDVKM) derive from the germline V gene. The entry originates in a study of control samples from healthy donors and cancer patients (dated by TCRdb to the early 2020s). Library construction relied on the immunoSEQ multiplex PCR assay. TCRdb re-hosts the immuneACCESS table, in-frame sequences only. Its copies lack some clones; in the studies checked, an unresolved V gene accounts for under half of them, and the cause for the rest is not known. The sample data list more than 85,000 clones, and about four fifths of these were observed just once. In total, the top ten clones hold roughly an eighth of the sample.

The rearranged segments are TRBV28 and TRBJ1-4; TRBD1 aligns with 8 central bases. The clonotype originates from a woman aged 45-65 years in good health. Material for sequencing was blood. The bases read TGTGCCAGCAGTTCGGTCAGGGGGCTCGTAAAACTGTTTTTT. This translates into CASSSVRGLVKLFF.